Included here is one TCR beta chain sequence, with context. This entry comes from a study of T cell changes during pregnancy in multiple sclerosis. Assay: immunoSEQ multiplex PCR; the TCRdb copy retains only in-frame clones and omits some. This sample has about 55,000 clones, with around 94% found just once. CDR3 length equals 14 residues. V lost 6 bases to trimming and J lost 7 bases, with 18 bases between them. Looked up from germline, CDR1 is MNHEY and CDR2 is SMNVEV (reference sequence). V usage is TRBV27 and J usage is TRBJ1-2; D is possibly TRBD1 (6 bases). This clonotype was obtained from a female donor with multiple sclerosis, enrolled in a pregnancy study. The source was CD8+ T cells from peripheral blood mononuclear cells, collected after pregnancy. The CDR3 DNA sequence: TGTGCCAGCAGATGGGACACGGTAACTTCTGGCTACACCTTC. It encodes CASRWDTVTSGYTF.